Listed below are T cell receptor beta chains from one sample, sequenced in a study of cytomegalovirus exposure and HLA in healthy donors. Data came from immunoSEQ multiplex PCR; TCRdb stores just in-frame clones and leaves some out. The sample yields about 130,000 clones, roughly 84% seen once. Sequencing was carried out using PBMCs. The receptors shown here come from a man aged 45 to 65 in good health and CMV-seronegative. Both conserved end residues are part of each CDR3. A D gene is named only where the DNA matches it firmly. Clone size appears in some rows only: once, few, many, or a class for an expanded clone.

>TRBV6-1|TRBJ1-5|.|.|13
CASSVDWMQPQHF
TGTGCCAGTAGCGTTGACTGGATGCAGCCCCAGCATTTT
>TRBV10-3|TRBJ1-5|.|.|14
CAISESGGPAPQHF
TGTGCCATCAGTGAGTCTGGGGGCCCGGCGCCCCAGCATTTT
>TRBV4-1|TRBJ2-3|.|TRBD1|14
CASSLPDRTDTQYF
TGCGCCAGCAGCCTACCGGACAGGACAGATACGCAGTATTTT
>TRBV6-1|TRBJ2-3|.|TRBD1|13
CASTLTGMDTQYF
TGTGCCAGCACTCTGACAGGGATGGATACGCAGTATTTT
>TRBV7-2|TRBJ2-3|.|.|15
CASSFSLAIADTQYF
TGTGCCAGCAGCTTTTCCCTAGCGATCGCAGATACGCAGTATTTT
>TRBV28|TRBJ1-2|.|TRBD1|16
CASRPRDRYPLDGYTF
TGTGCCAGCAGACCCCGGGACAGATATCCTCTAGATGGCTACACCTTC
>TRBV15|TRBJ1-2|.|.|18
CATGSGHQGRGILDGYTF
TGTGCCACTGGCTCGGGACACCAGGGTAGGGGTATTCTCGATGGCTACACCTTC
>TRBV2|TRBJ2-7|.|.|12
CASSVQGVEQYF
TGTGCCAGCAGTGTACAGGGAGTCGAGCAGTACTTC
>TRBV9|TRBJ2-2|.|.|14
CASSVGGWTGELFF
TGTGCCAGCAGCGTAGGCGGATGGACCGGGGAGCTGTTTTTT
>TRBV9|TRBJ1-1|.|.|13
CASSAGGATEAFF
TGTGCCAGCAGCGCCGGAGGTGCCACTGAAGCTTTCTTT
>TRBV5-1|TRBJ2-3|.|.|13
CASSYGPSDTQYF
TGCGCCAGCAGCTACGGTCCTTCCGATACGCAGTATTTT
>TRBV10-1|TRBJ2-7|.|.|15
CASSRQKDCSYEQYF
TGCGCCAGCAGCCGACAAAAGGACTGCTCCTACGAGCAGTACTTC
>TRBV11-1|TRBJ2-5|once|.|15
CASSLDPGEKETQYF
TGTGCCAGCAGCTTAGATCCAGGGGAAAAAGAGACCCAGTACTTC
>TRBV14|TRBJ2-7|.|.|17
CASSQGRLPGLLPEQYF
TGTGCCAGCAGCCAAGGCCGTCTGCCGGGACTCCTTCCCGAGCAGTACTTC
>TRBV19|TRBJ1-5|.|.|12
CASHFSNQPQHF
TGTGCCAGTCATTTTAGCAATCAGCCCCAGCATTTT
>TRBV9|TRBJ2-2|.|.|14
CASSGPQGAGELFF
TGTGCCAGCAGCGGCCCTCAGGGTGCCGGGGAGCTGTTTTTT
>TRBV7-9|TRBJ2-3|.|.|18
CASSLAPRRQFLTDTQYF
TGTGCCAGCAGCTTAGCACCCCGGAGACAGTTCCTCACAGATACGCAGTATTTT
>TRBV7-3|TRBJ1-1|.|.|15
CASSRLDRGNTEAFF
TGTGCCAGCAGCCGTCTGGACAGAGGGAACACTGAAGCTTTCTTT
>TRBV27|TRBJ1-5|.|.|13
CASSSGRIQPQHF
TGTGCCAGCAGTTCAGGAAGGATTCAGCCCCAGCATTTT
>TRBV11-2|TRBJ1-5|.|.|13
CASSLQGEQPQHF
TGTGCCAGCAGTTTACAGGGTGAGCAGCCCCAGCATTTT
>TRBV30|TRBJ1-3|.|.|13
CAWSGQGGNTIYF
TGTGCCTGGAGTGGGCAGGGGGGAAACACCATATATTTT
>TRBV7-6|TRBJ2-1|.|.|13
CASSTAGHNEQFF
TGTGCCAGCAGCACCGCGGGGCACAATGAGCAGTTCTTC
>TRBV7-3|TRBJ2-2|.|TRBD2|17
CASSPSPGLANTGELFF
TGTGCCAGCAGCCCCTCCCCGGGACTAGCGAACACCGGGGAGCTGTTTTTT
>TRBV5-4|TRBJ2-7|.|.|14
CASSLAAGAYEQYF
TGTGCCAGCAGCTTGGCGGCAGGGGCGTACGAGCAGTACTTC
>TRBV5-1|TRBJ1-1|.|.|13
CASSATSNTEAFF
TGCGCCAGCAGCGCAACTTCGAACACTGAAGCTTTCTTT
>TRBV28|TRBJ2-3|.|TRBD2|19
CASTPGGLISGGATDTQYF
TGTGCCAGCACCCCCGGGGGCTTAATAAGCGGGGGGGCCACAGATACGCAGTATTTT
>TRBV5-1|TRBJ2-3|.|TRBD2|15
CASSDGAGGTDTQYF
TGCGCCAGCAGCGACGGCGCGGGGGGGACAGATACGCAGTATTTT
>TRBV6-5|TRBJ2-7|.|.|13
CASRVNSIYEQYF
TGTGCCAGCAGGGTGAATTCGATCTACGAGCAGTACTTC
>TRBV30|TRBJ1-6|.|.|13
CAWSVPGASPLHF
TGTGCCTGGAGTGTACCGGGAGCTTCACCCCTCCACTTT
>TRBV30|TRBJ1-6|few|.|13
CAWSPGGNSPLHF
TGTGCCTGGAGCCCAGGAGGGAACTCACCCCTCCACTTT
>TRBV5-1|TRBJ1-6|.|TRBD1|15
CASSLRAGQGSPLHF
TGCGCCAGCAGCTTGAGAGCGGGACAGGGTTCACCCCTCCACTTT
>TRBV7-9|TRBJ2-1|.|.|13
CASSLMQYNEQFF
TGTGCCAGCAGCTTAATGCAGTACAATGAGCAGTTCTTC
>TRBV4-3|TRBJ1-1|few|.|13
CASSQDRLTEAFF
TGCGCCAGCAGCCAAGATCGGTTAACTGAAGCTTTCTTT
>TRBV4-3|TRBJ2-7|.|.|15
CASSQDRHPRLEQYF
TGCGCCAGCAGCCAAGATCGGCACCCCAGGCTGGAGCAGTACTTC
>TRBV5-1|TRBJ1-1|.|TRBD1|13
CASSFDRGTEAFF
TGCGCCAGCAGCTTCGACAGGGGCACTGAAGCTTTCTTT
>TRBV11-2|TRBJ2-1|.|TRBD1|16
CASSAGQGVAYNEQFF
TGTGCCAGCAGCGCCGGACAGGGGGTAGCCTACAATGAGCAGTTCTTC
>TRBV7-9|TRBJ2-3|.|.|12
CASRGTGEAQYF
TGTGCCAGCAGGGGGACCGGGGAGGCGCAGTATTTT